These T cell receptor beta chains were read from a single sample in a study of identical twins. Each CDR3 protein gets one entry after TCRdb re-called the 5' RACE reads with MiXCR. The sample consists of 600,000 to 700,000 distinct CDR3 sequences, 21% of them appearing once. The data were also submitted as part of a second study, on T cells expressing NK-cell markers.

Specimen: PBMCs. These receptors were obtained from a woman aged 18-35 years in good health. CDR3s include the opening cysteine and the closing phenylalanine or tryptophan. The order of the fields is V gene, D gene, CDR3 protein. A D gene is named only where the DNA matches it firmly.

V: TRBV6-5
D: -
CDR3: CASSYVGGRVNGYTF

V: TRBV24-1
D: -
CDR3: CATRWGPLTGTEYTDTQYF

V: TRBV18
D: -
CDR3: CASSPIVGNTGELFF

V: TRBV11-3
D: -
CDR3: CASSLDPVGNTEAFF

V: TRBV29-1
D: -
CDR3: CSVAYGVSYEQYF

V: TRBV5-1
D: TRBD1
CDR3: CASSLQGIVSYNEQFF

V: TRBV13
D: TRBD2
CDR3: CASSVGLAGDTDTQYF

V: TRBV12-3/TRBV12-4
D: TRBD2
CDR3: CASSRLAGGPSYEQYF

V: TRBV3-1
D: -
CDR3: CASSQEGVYGYTF

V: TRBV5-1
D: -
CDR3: CASSLGQSTDTQYF

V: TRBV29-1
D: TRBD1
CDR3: CSVRWQGAQDTQYF

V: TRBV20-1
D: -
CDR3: CSAIRRSTEAFF

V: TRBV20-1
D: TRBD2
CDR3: CSSPSGRYTDTQYF

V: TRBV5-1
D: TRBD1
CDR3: CASSLGQGITDTQYF

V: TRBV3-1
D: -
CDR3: CASTSFGVTSTEAFF

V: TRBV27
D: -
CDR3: CASSLKTFYEQYF

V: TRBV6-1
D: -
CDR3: CASSEAVPGGGYTF

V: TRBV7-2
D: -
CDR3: CASSPTRGPNEQYF

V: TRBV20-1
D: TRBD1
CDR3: CSAKRPGTGVSPLHF

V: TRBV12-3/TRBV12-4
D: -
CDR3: CASSPNSMNTEAFF

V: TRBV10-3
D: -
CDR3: CAISEGLGRGHPEAFF

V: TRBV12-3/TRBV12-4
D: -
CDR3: CASRAYLGTKYEQYF

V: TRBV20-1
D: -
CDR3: CSAREVLLAEQFF

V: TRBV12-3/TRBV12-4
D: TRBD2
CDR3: CASSFHGLAGSEQFF

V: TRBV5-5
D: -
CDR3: CASSPFPYEKLFF

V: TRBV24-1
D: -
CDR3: CATSDPTSTDTQYF

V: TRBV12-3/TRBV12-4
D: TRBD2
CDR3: CASRDPGLAQFF

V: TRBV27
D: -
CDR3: CASSLGKGWGYTF

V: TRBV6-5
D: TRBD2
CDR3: CASSWRAGLAGNNEQFF

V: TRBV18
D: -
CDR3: CASSPPENTEAFF

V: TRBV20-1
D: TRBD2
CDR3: CSAPIAGENEQYF

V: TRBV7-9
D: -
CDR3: CASVLTGDYEQYF

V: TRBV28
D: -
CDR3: CASSIGGYEQYF

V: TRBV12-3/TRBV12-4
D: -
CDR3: CASSFEGPAYF

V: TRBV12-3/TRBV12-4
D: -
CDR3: CASSFNRPTEAFF

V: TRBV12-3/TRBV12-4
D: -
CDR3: CASSSTGFWGEQYF

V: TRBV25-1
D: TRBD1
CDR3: CASSDSGTGTYEQYF

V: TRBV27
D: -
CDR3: CASRGGRVYGYTF

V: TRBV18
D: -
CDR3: CASSPSGEETQYF

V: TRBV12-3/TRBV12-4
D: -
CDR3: CASSHPTPSVGGEQFF

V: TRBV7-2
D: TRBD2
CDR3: CASSHVGGRAGYEQYF